This TCR beta chain comes out of a study of OX40 agonist ivuxolimab in advanced cancers. Sampling of blood occurred at baseline, cycle 4 day 1, and cycle 7 day 1. Sequenced by immunoSEQ multiplex PCR; TCRdb stores in-frame clones only, minus some. This table holds some 60,000 clones, 86% found once. The V gene's germline CDR1 is MNHEY and CDR2 SVGAGI. Trimming shortened V by 6 bases and J by 6 bases, and 17 bases separated the two germline ends. The CDR3 extends over 14 amino acids. The J gene is TRBJ1-1, the V gene TRBV6-5; TRBD1 might be the D (5 bases). The sequence came from an adult with an advanced solid tumor such as melanoma, head and neck, liver or kidney cancer. This specimen was CD4+ or CD8+ T cells sorted from blood, taken in a trial of the OX40 agonist ivuxolimab. The CDR3 coding sequence is TGTGCCAGCAGCTACCGGAGGGGTGACGCTGAAGCTTTCTTT. Translation: CASSYRRGDAEAFF.